This TCR beta chain was sequenced in a study of T-cell memory formation after mild COVID-19. 5'RACE with constant-segment primers built TCRalpha and TCRbeta cDNA libraries with UMIs. TCRdb reprocessed the 5' RACE reads with MiXCR, giving one entry per CDR3 protein. The sample carries fewer than 450,000 distinct CDR3 sequences, roughly 21% recorded once. V shed 6 bases and J shed 3 bases, with 12 bases lying between them. The CDR3 sequence is 14 residues long. In germline, CDR1 is MNHEY, CDR2 SVGEGT. This clonotype was observed a handful of times. Its antigen is still unknown. Whole-study results and caveats: CD4+ bias marked clones expanding day 15 to 37, unlike balanced contracting clones. Pre-infection memory carried some responding clones, suggesting that cross-reactive memory joined.

The receptor comes from an adult woman who had mild COVID-19 (a few samples of this study predate the infection). Cell type and time point are not known. The chain combines TRBV6-2 or TRBV6-3 with TRBJ1-5; D is perhaps TRBD1 (6 bases). Sequenced: PBMCs or a T cell subset sorted from them (not recorded which). The CDR3 coding sequence is TGTGCCAGCAGCCCCACAGGGCTCAATCAGCCCCAGCATTTT. Its protein product is CASSPTGLNQPQHF.